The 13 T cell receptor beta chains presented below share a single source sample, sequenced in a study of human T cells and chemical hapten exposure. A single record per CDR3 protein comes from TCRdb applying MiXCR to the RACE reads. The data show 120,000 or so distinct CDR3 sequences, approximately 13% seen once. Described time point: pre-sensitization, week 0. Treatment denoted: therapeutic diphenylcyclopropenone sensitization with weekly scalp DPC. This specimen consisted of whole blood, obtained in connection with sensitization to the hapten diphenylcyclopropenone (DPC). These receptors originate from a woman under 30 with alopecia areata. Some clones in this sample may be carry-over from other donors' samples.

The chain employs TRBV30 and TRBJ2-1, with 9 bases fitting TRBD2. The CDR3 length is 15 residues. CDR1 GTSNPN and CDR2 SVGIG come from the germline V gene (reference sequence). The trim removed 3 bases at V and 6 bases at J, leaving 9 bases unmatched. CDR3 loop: CAWSMIAGALNEQFF. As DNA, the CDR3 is TGTGCCTGGAGCATGATAGCGGGGGCCCTCAATGAGCAGTTCTTC.

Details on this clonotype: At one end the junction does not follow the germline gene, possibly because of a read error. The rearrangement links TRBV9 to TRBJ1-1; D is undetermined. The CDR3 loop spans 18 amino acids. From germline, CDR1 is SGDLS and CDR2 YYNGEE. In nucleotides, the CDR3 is TGTGCCAGCAGCGAGGCCCCCCAGGAGATCACGGGGAACACTGTAGCTTTCTTT. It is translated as CASSEAPQEITGNTVAFF.

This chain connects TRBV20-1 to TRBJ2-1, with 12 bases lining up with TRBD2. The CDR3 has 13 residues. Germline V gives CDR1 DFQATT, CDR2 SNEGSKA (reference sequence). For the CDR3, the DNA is TGCAGCGCAGCTAGCGGGGGGGCAAATGAGCAGTTCTTC. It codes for CSAASGGANEQFF.

In DNA form, the CDR3 reads TGTGCCAGCTCACCAGGACTAGCGGGGACCTACGAGCAGTACTTC. Amino acid sequence: CASSPGLAGTYEQYF. The gene calls are TRBV18 and TRBJ2-7; TRBD2 matches 12 bases. The CDR3 loop spans 15 amino acids. CDR1 and CDR2 (germline): KGHSH, LQKENI. V lost 2 bases, J lost 2 bases, and 1 base stayed unmatched.

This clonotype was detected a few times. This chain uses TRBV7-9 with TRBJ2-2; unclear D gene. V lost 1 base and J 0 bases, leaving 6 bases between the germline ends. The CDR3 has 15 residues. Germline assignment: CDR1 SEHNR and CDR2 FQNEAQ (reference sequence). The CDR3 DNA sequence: TGTGCCAGCAGCTTAGACAGCGCGAACACCGGGGAGCTGTTTTTT. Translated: CASSLDSANTGELFF.

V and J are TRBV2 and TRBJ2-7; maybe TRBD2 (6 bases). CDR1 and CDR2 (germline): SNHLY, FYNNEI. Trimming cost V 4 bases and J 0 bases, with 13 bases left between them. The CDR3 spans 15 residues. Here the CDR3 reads CASSVQGRSSYEQYF. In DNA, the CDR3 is TGTGCCAGCAGTGTACAAGGGAGGAGCTCCTACGAGCAGTACTTC. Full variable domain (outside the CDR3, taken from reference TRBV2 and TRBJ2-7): EPEVTQTPSHQVTQMGQEVILRCVPISNHLYFYWYRQILGQKVEFLVSFYNNEISEKSEIFDDQFSVERPDGSNFTLKIRSTKLEDSAMYFCASSVQGRSSYEQYFGPGTRLTVT.

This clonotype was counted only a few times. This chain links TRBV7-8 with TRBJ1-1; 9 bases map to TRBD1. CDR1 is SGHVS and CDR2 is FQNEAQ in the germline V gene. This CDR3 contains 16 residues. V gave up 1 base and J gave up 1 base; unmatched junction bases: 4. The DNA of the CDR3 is TGTGCCAGCAGCTTAGTGACAGGGGGGAAGAACACTGAAGCTTTCTTT. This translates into CASSLVTGGKNTEAFF. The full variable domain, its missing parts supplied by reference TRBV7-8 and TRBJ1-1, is GAGVSQSPRYKVAKRGQDVALRCDPISGHVSLFWYQQALGQGPEFLTYFQNEAQLDKSGLPSDRFFAERPEGSVSTLKIQRTQQEDSAVYLCASSLVTGGKNTEAFFGQGTRLTVV.

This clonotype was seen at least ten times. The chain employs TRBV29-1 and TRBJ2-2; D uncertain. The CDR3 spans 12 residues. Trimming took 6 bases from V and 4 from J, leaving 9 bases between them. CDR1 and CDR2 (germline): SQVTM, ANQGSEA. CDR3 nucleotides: TGCAGCGTCGACCTTTCCACCGGGGAGCTGTTTTTT. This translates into CSVDLSTGELFF.

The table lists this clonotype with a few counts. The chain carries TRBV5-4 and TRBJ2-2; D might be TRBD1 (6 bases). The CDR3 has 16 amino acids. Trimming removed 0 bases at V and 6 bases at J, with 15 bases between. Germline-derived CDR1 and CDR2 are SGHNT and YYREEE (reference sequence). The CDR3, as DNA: TGTGCCAGCAGCTTGGTGGCAGGGGTCCATTCCGGGGAGCTGTTTTTT. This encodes CASSLVAGVHSGELFF. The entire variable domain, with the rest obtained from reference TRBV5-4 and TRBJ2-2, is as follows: ETGVTQSPTHLIKTRGQQVTLRCSSQSGHNTVSWYQQALGQGPQFIFQYYREEENGRGNFPPRFSGLQFPNYSSELNVNALELDDSALYLCASSLVAGVHSGELFFGEGSRLTVL.

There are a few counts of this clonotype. The CDR3, as DNA: TGTGCCAGCAGCCAGAGGGGGGGACAGACAATCACAGATACGCAGTATTTT. It yields the protein CASSQRGGQTITDTQYF. The chain is built from TRBV28 and TRBJ2-3, with D perhaps TRBD1 or TRBD2 (7 bases each). V lost 6 bases and J lost 2, with 21 bases in between. Per the germline V gene, CDR1 is MDHEN and CDR2 is SYDVKM. The CDR3 is 17 residues long.

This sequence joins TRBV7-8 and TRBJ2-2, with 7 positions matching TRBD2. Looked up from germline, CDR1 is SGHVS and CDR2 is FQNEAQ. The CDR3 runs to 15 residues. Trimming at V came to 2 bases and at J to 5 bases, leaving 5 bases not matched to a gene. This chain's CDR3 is CASSLSGTGTGELFF. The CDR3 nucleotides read TGTGCCAGCAGCTTAAGCGGGACTGGAACCGGGGAGCTGTTTTTT.

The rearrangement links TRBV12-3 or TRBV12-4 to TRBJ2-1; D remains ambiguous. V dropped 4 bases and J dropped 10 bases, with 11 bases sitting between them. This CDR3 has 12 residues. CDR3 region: CASSSIDGEQFF. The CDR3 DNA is TGTGCCAGCAGTTCGATTGACGGGGAGCAGTTCTTC.

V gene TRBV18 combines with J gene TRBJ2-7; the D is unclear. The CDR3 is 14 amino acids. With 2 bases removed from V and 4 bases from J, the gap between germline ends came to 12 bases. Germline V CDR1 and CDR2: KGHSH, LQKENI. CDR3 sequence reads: CASSPVTGSYEQYF. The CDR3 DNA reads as TGTGCCAGCTCACCAGTAACCGGTAGTTACGAGCAGTACTTC. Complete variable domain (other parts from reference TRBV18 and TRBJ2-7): NAGVMQNPRHLVRRRGQEARLRCSPMKGHSHVYWYRQLPEEGLKFMVYLQKENIIDESGMPKERFSAEFPKEGPSILRIQQVVRGDSAAYFCASSPVTGSYEQYFGPGTRLTVT.